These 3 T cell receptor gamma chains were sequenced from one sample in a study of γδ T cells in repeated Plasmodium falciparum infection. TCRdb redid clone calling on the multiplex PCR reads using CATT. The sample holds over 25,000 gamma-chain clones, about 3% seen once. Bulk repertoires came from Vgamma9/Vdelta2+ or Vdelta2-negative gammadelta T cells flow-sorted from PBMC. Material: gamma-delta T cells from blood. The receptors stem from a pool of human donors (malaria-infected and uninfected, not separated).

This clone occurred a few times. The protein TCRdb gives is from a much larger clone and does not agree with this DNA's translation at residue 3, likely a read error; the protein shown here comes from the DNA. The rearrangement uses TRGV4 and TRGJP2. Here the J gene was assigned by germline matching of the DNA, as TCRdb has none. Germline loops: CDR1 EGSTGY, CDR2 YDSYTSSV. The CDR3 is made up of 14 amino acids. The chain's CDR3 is CAAWAPAKDWIKTF. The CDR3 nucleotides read TGTGCCGCCTGGGCCCCAGCTAAAGATTGGATCAAGACGTTT.

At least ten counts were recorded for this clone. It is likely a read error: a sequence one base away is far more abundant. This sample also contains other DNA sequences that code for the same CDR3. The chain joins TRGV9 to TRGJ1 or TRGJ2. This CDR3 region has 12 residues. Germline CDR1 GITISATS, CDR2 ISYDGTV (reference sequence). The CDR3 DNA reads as TGTGCCCTGTGGGCCTTTTATTATAAGAAACTCTTT. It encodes CALWAFYYKKLF.

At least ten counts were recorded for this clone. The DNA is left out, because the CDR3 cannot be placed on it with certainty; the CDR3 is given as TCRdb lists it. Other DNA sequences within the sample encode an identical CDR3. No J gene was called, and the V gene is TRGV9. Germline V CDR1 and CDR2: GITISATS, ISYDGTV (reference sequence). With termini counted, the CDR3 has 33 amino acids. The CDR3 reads CALWEVKRDDIRNSLAVEQHLLSQVSIGRIQHF.